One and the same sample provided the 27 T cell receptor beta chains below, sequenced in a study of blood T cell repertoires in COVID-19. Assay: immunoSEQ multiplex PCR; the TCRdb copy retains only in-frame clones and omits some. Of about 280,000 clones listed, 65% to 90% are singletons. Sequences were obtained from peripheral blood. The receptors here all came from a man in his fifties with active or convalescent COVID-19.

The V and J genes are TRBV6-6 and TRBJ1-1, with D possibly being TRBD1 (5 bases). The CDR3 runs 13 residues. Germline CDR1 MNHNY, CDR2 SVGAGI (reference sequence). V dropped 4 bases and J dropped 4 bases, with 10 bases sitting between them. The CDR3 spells CASSSPQGTEAFF. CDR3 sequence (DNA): TGTGCCAGCAGTTCGCCGCAGGGCACTGAAGCTTTCTTT.

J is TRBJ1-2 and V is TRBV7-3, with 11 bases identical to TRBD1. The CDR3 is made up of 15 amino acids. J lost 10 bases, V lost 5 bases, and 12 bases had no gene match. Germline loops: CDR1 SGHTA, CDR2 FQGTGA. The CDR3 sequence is CASSGWDRGFADYTF. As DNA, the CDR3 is TGTGCCAGCAGCGGGTGGGACAGGGGGTTCGCTGACTACACCTTC.

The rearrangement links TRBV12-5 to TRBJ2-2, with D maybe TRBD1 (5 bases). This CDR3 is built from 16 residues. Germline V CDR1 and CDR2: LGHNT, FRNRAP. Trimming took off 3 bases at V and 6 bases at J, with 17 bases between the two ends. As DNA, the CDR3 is TGTGCTAGTGGTTTCCATGTGGGGTCAGGGCCCGGGGAGCTGTTTTTT. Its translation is CASGFHVGSGPGELFF.

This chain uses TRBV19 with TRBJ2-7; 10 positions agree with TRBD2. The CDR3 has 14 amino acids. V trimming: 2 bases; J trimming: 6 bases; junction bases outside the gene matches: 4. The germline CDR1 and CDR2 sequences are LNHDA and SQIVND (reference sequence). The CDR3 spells CASSILAGAIEQYF. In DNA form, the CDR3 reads TGTGCCAGTAGTATACTAGCGGGAGCCATCGAGCAGTACTTC.

The CDR3, as DNA: TGTGCCAGCAGTTTCCAAGGGGCCCAGTACTTC. It encodes CASSFQGAQYF. The rearrangement joins TRBV27 to TRBJ2-5, with D possibly TRBD1 on 5 matching bases. The ends were cut back, 3 bases at V and 9 bases at J, with 8 bases in the middle. CDR1 and CDR2 (germline): MNHEY, SMNVEV (reference sequence). CDR3 length: 11 amino acids.

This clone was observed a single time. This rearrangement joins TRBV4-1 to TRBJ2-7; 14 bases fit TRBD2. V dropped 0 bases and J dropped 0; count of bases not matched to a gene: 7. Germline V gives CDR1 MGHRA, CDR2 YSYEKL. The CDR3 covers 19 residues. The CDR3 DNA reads TGCGCCAGCAGCCAAGATCTAGGACTAGCGGGAGGCCCCTCCTACGAGCAGTACTTC. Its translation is CASSQDLGLAGGPSYEQYF.

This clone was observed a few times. The CDR3 reads CASSAGESLSSYNEQFF. In nucleotides, the CDR3 is TGTGCCAGCAGTGCGGGAGAGTCACTAAGCTCCTACAATGAGCAGTTCTTC. The gene calls are TRBV6-4 and TRBJ2-1, with D tentatively TRBD2 (6 bases). CDR1 is MRHNA and CDR2 is SNTAGT in the germline V gene. This CDR3 is built from 17 residues. Deletions cut 4 bases from V and 0 bases from J, with 16 bases between.

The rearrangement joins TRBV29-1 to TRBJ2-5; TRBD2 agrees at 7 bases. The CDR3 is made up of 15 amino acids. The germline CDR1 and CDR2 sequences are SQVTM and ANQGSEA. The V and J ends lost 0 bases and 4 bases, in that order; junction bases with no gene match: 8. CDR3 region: CSVEDWWRERETQYF. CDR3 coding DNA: TGCAGCGTTGAAGATTGGTGGCGGGAGCGAGAGACCCAGTACTTC. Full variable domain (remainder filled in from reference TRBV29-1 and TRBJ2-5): SAVISQKPSRDICQRGTSLTIQCQVDSQVTMMFWYRQQPGQSLTLIATANQGSEATYESGFVIDKFPISRPNLTFSTLTVSNMSPEDSSIYLCSVEDWWRERETQYFGPGTRLLVL.

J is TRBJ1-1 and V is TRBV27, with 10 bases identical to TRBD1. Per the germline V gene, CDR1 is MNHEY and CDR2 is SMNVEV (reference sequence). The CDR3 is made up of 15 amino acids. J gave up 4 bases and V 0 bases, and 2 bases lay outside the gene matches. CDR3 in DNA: TGTGCCAGCAGTTTATCGAGGGACAGGGGCACTGAAGCTTTCTTT. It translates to CASSLSRDRGTEAFF.

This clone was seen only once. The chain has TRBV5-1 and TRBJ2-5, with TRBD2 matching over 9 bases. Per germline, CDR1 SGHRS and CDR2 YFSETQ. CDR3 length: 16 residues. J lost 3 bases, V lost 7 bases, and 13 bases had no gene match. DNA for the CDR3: TGCGCCAGCGGGGCGGGAGGGCCTACAGTAAAAGAGACCCAGTACTTC. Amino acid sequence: CASGAGGPTVKETQYF.

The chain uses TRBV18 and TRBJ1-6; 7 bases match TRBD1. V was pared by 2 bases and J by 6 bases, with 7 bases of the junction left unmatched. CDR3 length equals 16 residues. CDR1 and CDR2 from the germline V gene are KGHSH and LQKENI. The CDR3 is CASSPSPGDSNSPLHF. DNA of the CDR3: TGTGCCAGCTCACCAAGTCCTGGGGACAGTAATTCACCCCTCCACTTT.

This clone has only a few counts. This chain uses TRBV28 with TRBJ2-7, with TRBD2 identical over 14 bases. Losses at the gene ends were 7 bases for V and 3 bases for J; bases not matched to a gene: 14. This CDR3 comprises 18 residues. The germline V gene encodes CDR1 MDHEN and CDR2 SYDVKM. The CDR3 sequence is CASNRGLAGVLAHYEQYF. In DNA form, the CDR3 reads TGTGCCAGCAATCGGGGACTAGCGGGAGTCCTGGCCCACTACGAGCAGTACTTC.

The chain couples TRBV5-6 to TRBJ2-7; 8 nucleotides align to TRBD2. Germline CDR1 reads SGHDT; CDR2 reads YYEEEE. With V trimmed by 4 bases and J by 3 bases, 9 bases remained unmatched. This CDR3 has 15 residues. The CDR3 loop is CASSPLGSGIYEQYF. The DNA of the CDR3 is TGTGCCAGCAGCCCCTTGGGTAGCGGGATCTACGAGCAGTACTTC. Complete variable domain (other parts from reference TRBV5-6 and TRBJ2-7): DAGVTQSPTHLIKTRGQQVTLRCSPKSGHDTVSWYQQALGQGPQFIFQYYEEEERQRGNFPDRFSGHQFPNYSSELNVNALLLGDSALYLCASSPLGSGIYEQYFGPGTRLTVT.

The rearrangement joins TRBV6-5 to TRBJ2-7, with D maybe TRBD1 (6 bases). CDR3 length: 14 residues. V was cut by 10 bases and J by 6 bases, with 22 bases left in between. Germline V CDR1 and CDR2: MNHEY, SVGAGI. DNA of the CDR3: TGTGCCACCCGGACAGTAGCTACCGCCGGCGAGCAGTACTTC. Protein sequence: CATRTVATAGEQYF.

The CDR3 bases are TGTGCCAGCAGCGTTGGGACAGGACTAGCGGAGAACTCCTACGAGCAGTACTTC. This encodes CASSVGTGLAENSYEQYF. The chain combines TRBV9 with TRBJ2-7; 10 bases map to TRBD2. Germline trimming cut 2 bases from V and 0 bases from J; bases unmatched to any gene: 11. The CDR3 runs to 18 residues. Germline V gene sequence: CDR1 SGDLS, CDR2 YYNGEE.

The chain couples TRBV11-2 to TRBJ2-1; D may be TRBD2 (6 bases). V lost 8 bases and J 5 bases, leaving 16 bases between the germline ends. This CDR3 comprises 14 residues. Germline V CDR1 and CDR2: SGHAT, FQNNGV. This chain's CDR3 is CASSLDYQNNEQFF. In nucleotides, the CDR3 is TGTGCCAGCTCCCTGGACTACCAAAACAATGAGCAGTTCTTC.

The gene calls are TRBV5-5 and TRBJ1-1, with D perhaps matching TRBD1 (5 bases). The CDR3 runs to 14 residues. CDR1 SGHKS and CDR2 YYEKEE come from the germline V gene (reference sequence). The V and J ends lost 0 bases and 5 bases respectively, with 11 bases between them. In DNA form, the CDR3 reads TGTGCCAGCAGCTTGGGGGGACTTAATACTGAAGCTTTCTTT. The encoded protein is CASSLGGLNTEAFF. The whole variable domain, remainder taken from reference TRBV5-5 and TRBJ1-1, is DAGVTQSPTHLIKTRGQQVTLRCSPISGHKSVSWYQQVLGQGPQFIFQYYEKEERGRGNFPDRFSARQFPNYSSELNVNALLLGDSALYLCASSLGGLNTEAFFGQGTRLTVV.

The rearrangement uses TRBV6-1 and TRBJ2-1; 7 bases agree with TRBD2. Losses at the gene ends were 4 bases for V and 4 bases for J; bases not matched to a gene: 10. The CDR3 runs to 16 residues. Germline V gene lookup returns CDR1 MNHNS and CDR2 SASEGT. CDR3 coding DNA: TGTGCCAGCAGTGCGAGAGCGGGACTCAGATACAATGAGCAGTTCTTC. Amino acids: CASSARAGLRYNEQFF.

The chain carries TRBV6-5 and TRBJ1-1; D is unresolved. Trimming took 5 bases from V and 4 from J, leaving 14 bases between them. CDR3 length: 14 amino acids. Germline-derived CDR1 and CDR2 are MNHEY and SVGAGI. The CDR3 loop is CASSLRLETTEAFF. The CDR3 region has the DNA TGTGCCAGCAGTCTCAGGTTGGAAACCACTGAAGCTTTCTTT.

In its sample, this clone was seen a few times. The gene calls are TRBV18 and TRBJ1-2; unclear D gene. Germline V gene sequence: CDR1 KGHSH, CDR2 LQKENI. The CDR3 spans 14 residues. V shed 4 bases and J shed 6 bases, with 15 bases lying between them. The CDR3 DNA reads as TGTGCCAGCTCACTCCGGGAAGGTCAGGATGGCTACACCTTC. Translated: CASSLREGQDGYTF.

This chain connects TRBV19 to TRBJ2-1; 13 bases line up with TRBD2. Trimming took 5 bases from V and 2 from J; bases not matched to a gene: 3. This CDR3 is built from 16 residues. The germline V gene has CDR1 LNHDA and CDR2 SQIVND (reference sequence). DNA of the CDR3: TGTGCCAGTAGTTTGGGACTAGCGGGACCCTACAATGAGCAGTTCTTC. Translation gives CASSLGLAGPYNEQFF.

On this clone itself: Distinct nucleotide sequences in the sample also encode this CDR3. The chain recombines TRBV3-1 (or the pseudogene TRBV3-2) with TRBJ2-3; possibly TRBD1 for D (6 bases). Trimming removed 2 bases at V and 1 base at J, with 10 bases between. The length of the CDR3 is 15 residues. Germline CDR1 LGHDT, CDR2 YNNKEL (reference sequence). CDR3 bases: TGTGCCAGCAGCCAACGGCAGGGGCGCACAGATACGCAGTATTTT. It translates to CASSQRQGRTDTQYF.

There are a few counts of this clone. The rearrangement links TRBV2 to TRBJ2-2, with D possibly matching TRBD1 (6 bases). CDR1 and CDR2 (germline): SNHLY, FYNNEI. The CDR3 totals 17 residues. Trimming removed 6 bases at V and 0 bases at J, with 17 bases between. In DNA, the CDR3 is TGTGCCAGCAGCCAAACCCCGGGACATCCGAACACCGGGGAGCTGTTTTTT. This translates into CASSQTPGHPNTGELFF.

This CDR3 reads CASSLGTGYSNQPQHF. CDR3 sequence (DNA): TGCGCCAGCAGCTTGGGGACAGGGTACAGCAATCAGCCCCAGCATTTT. This chain joins TRBV5-1 and TRBJ1-5; the match to TRBD1 covers 8 bases. The CDR3 totals 16 residues. Germline assignment: CDR1 SGHRS and CDR2 YFSETQ. After removal of 0 bases from V and 1 base from J, the junction contained 3 bases not matched to a gene.

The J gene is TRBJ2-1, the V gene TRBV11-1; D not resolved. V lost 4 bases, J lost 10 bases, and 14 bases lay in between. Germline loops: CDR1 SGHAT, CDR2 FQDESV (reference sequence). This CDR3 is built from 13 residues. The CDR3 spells CASSSEMVREQFF. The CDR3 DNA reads TGTGCCAGCAGCTCCGAAATGGTCAGAGAGCAGTTCTTC.

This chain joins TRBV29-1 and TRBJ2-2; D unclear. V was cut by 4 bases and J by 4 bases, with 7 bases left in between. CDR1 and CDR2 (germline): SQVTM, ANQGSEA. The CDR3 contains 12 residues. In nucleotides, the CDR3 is TGCAGCGTTGTGGCCCCCACCGGGGAGCTGTTTTTT. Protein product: CSVVAPTGELFF.

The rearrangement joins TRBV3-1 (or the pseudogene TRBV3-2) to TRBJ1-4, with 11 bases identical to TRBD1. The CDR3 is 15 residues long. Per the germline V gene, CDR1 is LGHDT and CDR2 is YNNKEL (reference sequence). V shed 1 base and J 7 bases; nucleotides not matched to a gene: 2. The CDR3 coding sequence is TGTGCCAGCAGCCAAGCCGGGACAGGGGGTGAAAAACTGTTTTTT. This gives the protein CASSQAGTGGEKLFF.